These 13 T cell receptor beta chains were all obtained from the same sample, sequenced in a study of T cells after yellow fever vaccination. TCRdb reprocessed the 5' RACE reads via MiXCR and lists one record per CDR3 protein. The repertoire includes about 260,000 distinct CDR3 sequences, 5.2% of them detected once, and more than 3% sits in the top ten. Source: CD4+ T cells sorted from PBMCs, taken on the day of the yellow fever booster vaccination. All receptors come from a man between 18 and 29 years old who received the YFV17D yellow fever vaccine.

This clonotype showed up just a few times. The chain uses TRBV19 and TRBJ1-1, with 10 bases lining up with TRBD1. Germline trimming cut 7 bases from V and 6 bases from J; bases unmatched to any gene: 8. This CDR3 has 14 amino acids. CDR1 is LNHDA and CDR2 is SQIVND in the germline V gene (reference sequence). The CDR3 DNA reads as TGTGCCAGTATCGGGACAGGGGACTCGGCTGAAGCTTTCTTT. Translated: CASIGTGDSAEAFF.

The chain links TRBV5-1 to TRBJ1-1; 8 bases align to TRBD1. V lost 0 bases and J lost 0; bases outside the gene matches: 7. Germline V gene data show CDR1 as SGHRS and CDR2 as YFSETQ. This CDR3 region has 17 residues. This CDR3 is CASSLEQGGTMNTEAFF. The CDR3 nucleotides read TGCGCCAGCAGCTTGGAACAGGGGGGGACCATGAACACTGAAGCTTTCTTT.

V and J are TRBV20-1 and TRBJ1-2; unclear D gene. V lost 3 bases and J 5 bases, leaving 19 bases between the germline ends. This CDR3 is built from 15 residues. Germline values: CDR1 DFQATT, CDR2 SNEGSKA (reference sequence). The CDR3, as DNA: TGCAGTGCTAGTCCTATGCTGGGCTCTCGGTATGGCTACACCTTC. Translating it yields CSASPMLGSRYGYTF.

This clonotype is classed as medium-sized. The chain uses TRBV5-1 and TRBJ1-1; D call uncertain. Deletions cut 0 bases from V and 9 bases from J, with 9 bases between. Germline V gene sequence: CDR1 SGHRS, CDR2 YFSETQ. The CDR3 totals 12 residues. CDR3 sequence (DNA): TGCGCCAGCAGCTTGGAAGGACCCCAAGCTTTCTTT. The encoded protein is CASSLEGPQAFF. The variable domain in full, with the rest retrieved from reference TRBV5-1 and TRBJ1-1, is KAGVTQTPRYLIKTRGQQVTLSCSPISGHRSVSWYQQTPGQGLQFLFEYFSETQRNKGNFPGRFSGRQFSNSRSEMNVSTLELGDSALYLCASSLEGPQAFFGQGTRLTVV.

V gene TRBV2 combines with J gene TRBJ1-6, with 7 bases matching TRBD1. Germline V CDR1 and CDR2: SNHLY, FYNNEI. Germline trimming cut 9 bases from V and 6 bases from J; bases unmatched to any gene: 11. The length of the CDR3 is 15 residues. The CDR3 here is CARGRGREGNSPLHF. The CDR3, as DNA: TGTGCCAGAGGGAGGGGGCGAGAGGGTAATTCACCCCTCCACTTT.

This clonotype was seen repeatedly, ten times or more. This chain joins TRBV7-3 and TRBJ2-1; perhaps TRBD2 as D (7 bases). CDR1 and CDR2 (germline): SGHTA, FQGTGA. V lost 5 bases and J 9 bases, leaving 17 bases between the germline ends. The CDR3 is 14 residues long. As DNA, the CDR3 is TGTGCCAGCAGCGTGAGCCGGGGGGCCGGTGAGCAGTTCTTC. This gives the protein CASSVSRGAGEQFF.

Ten or more counts support this clonotype. The V and J genes are TRBV28 and TRBJ1-1; D ambiguous. The CDR3 has 12 residues. V was trimmed by 2 bases and J by 10 bases, leaving 11 bases between them. Germline V gene lookup returns CDR1 MDHEN and CDR2 SYDVKM. CDR3 amino acids: CASSLIGSGAFF. The CDR3 region has the DNA TGTGCCAGCAGTTTAATAGGGTCCGGAGCTTTCTTT.

The chain carries TRBV11-2 and TRBJ1-6, with D perhaps matching TRBD1 (6 bases). V was cut by 2 bases and J by 9 bases, with 14 bases left in between. CDR3 length equals 15 residues. Looked up from germline, CDR1 is SGHAT and CDR2 is FQNNGV. The CDR3 DNA is TGTGCCAGCAGCTTAAGGCAGGGGTCTGCTTCACCCCTCCACTTT. Encoded protein: CASSLRQGSASPLHF.

This clonotype was found a few times. V usage is TRBV12-3 or TRBV12-4 and J usage is TRBJ1-4; 9 nucleotides line up with TRBD1. V gave up 6 bases and J gave up 7 bases; unmatched junction bases: 6. There are 14 residues in the CDR3. CDR3 residues: CASSSTGGIEKLFF. The CDR3 DNA reads TGTGCCAGCAGCTCGACAGGGGGAATTGAAAAACTGTTTTTT.

There are a few counts of this clonotype. Here the CDR3 DNA reads TGCAGTGTACCTATCGGGGGGGCCTCGAACACCGGGGAGCTGTTTTTT. It is translated as CSVPIGGASNTGELFF. The V call is TRBV20-1, the J call TRBJ2-2, with 8 bases that match TRBD2. CDR1 DFQATT and CDR2 SNEGSKA come from the germline V gene (reference sequence). The CDR3 has 16 residues. Germline trimming cut 7 bases from V and 0 bases from J; bases unmatched to any gene: 10.

V gene TRBV7-2 combines with J gene TRBJ2-3, with a weak D call TRBD2 (6 bases). The CDR3 contains 16 residues. Trimming took 4 bases from V and 4 from J, leaving 18 bases between them. Germline CDR1 reads SGHTA; CDR2 reads FQGNSA. The CDR3 region is CASSWAAGRVADTQYF. In DNA, the CDR3 is TGTGCCAGCAGCTGGGCCGCGGGGCGCGTCGCAGATACGCAGTATTTT.

The gene calls are TRBV5-1 and TRBJ2-2; D possibly corresponds to TRBD1 (5 bases). The CDR3 extends over 15 amino acids. Trimming pared 5 bases from V and 7 bases from J, leaving 18 bases between. Looked up from germline, CDR1 is SGHRS and CDR2 is YFSETQ. The CDR3 coding sequence is TGCGCCAGCAGTCCGCTGGGGCTGGTGAACGGGGAGCTGTTTTTT. Its translation is CASSPLGLVNGELFF.

At least ten counts were recorded for this clonotype. This chain uses TRBV9 with TRBJ2-2; D not resolved. The CDR3 sequence is 15 residues long. The germline V gene has CDR1 SGDLS and CDR2 YYNGEE. Deletions cut 0 bases from V and 3 bases from J, with 9 bases between. CDR3: CASSVEGGYTGELFF. CDR3 coding DNA: TGTGCCAGCAGCGTAGAGGGCGGCTACACCGGGGAGCTGTTTTTT.